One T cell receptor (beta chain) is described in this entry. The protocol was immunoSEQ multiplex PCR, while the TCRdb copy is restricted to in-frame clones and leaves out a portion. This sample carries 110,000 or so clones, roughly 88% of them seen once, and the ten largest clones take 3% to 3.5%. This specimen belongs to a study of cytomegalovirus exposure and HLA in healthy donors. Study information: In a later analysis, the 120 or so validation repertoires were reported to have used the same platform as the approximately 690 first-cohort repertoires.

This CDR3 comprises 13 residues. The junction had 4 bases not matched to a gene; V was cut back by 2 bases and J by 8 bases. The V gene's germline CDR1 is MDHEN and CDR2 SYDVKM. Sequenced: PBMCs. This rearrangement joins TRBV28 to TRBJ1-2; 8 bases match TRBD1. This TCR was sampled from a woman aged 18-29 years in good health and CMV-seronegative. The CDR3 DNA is TGTGCCAGCAGTTTAACCGGGACAGGCGGCTACACCTTC. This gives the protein CASSLTGTGGYTF.